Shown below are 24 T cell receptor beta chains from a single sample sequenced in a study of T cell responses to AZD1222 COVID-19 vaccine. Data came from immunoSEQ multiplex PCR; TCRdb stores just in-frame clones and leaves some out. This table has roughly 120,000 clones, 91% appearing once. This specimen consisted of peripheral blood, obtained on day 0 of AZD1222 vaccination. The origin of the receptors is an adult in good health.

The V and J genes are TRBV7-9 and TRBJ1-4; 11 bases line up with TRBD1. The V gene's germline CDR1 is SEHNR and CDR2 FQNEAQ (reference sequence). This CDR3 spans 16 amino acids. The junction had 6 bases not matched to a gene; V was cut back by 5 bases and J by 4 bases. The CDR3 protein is CASSAGTGGINEKLFF. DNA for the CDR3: TGTGCCAGCAGCGCCGGGACAGGGGGAATTAATGAAAAACTGTTTTTT.

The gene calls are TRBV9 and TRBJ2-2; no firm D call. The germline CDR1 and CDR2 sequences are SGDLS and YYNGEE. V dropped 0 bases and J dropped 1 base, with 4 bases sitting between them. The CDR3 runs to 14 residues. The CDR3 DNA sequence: TGTGCCAGCAGCGTAGGAGGGAACACCGGGGAGCTGTTTTTT. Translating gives CASSVGGNTGELFF.

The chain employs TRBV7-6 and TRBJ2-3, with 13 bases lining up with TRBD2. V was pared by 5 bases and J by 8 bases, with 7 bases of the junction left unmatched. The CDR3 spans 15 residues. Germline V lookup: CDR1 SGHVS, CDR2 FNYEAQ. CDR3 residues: CASSAGLAGVGTQYF. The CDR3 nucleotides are TGTGCCAGCAGCGCCGGACTAGCGGGAGTGGGTACGCAGTATTTT.

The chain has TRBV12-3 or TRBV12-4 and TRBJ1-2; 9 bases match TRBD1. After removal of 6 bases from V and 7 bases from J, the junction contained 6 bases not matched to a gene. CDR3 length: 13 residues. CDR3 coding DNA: TGTGCCAGCAGCAGGGACAGGGTGCTTGGCTACACCTTC. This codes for CASSRDRVLGYTF.

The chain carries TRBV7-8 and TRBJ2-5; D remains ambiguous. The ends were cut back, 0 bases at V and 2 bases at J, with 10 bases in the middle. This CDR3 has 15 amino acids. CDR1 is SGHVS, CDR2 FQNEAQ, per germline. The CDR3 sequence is CASSLAPGTQETQYF. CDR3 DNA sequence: TGTGCCAGCAGCTTAGCCCCGGGCACGCAAGAGACCCAGTACTTC. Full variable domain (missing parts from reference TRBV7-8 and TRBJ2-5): GAGVSQSPRYKVAKRGQDVALRCDPISGHVSLFWYQQALGQGPEFLTYFQNEAQLDKSGLPSDRFFAERPEGSVSTLKIQRTQQEDSAVYLCASSLAPGTQETQYFGPGTRLLVL.

This chain's CDR3 is CASSPRDDYGYTF. DNA for the CDR3: TGTGCCAGCAGCCCCCGGGACGACTATGGCTACACCTTC. The chain uses TRBV9 and TRBJ1-2; D is perhaps TRBD1 (5 bases). Trimming removed 4 bases from V and 3 bases from J, with 10 bases in between. The CDR3 covers 13 residues. Germline-derived CDR1 and CDR2 are SGDLS and YYNGEE. The complete variable domain, with remaining parts taken from reference TRBV9 and TRBJ1-2, reads DSGVTQTPKHLITATGQRVTLRCSPRSGDLSVYWYQQSLDQGLQFLIQYYNGEERAKGNILERFSAQQFPDLHSELNLSSLELGDSALYFCASSPRDDYGYTFGSGTRLTVV.

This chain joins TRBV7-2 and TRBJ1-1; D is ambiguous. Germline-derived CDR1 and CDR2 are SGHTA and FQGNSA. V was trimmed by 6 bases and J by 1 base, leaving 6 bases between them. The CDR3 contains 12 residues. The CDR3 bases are TGTGCCAGCAGGATTCAGAACACTGAAGCTTTCTTT. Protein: CASRIQNTEAFF.

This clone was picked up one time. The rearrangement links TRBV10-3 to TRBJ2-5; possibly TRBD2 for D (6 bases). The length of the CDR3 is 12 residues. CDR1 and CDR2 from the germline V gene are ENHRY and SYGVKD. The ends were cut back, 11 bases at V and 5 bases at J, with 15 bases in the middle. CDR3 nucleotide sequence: TGTGCCGTAAATGGGGGAGGTGAGACCCAGTACTTC. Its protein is CAVNGGGETQYF.

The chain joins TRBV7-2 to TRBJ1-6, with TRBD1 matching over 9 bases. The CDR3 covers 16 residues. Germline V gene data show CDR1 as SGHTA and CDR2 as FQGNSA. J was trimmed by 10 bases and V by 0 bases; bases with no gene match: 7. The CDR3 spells CASSLASGQGMSPLHF. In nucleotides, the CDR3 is TGTGCCAGCAGCTTAGCATCGGGACAGGGCATGTCACCCCTCCACTTT.

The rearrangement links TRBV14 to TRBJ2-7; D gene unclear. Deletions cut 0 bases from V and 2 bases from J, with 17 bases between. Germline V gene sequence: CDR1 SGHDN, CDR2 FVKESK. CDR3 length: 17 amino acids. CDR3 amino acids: CASSQDRLMRSPYEQYF. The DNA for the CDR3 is TGTGCCAGCAGCCAAGATCGGCTCATGAGGTCACCCTACGAGCAGTACTTC.

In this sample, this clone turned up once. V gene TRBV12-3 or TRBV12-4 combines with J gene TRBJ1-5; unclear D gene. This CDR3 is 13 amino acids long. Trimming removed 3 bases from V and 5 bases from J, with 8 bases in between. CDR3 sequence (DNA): TGTGCCAGCAGTTTGACCCCTCATCAGCCCCAGCATTTT. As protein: CASSLTPHQPQHF.

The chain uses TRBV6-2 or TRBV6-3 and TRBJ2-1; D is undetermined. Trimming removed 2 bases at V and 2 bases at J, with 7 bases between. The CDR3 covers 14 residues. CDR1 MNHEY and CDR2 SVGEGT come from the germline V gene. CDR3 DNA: TGTGCCAGCAGTTACCTAGTTACCTACAATGAGCAGTTCTTC. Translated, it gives CASSYLVTYNEQFF.

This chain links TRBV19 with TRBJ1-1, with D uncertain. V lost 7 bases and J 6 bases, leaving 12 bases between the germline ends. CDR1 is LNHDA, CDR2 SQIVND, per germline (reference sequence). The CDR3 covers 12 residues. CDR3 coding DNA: TGTGCCAGTATTCACTGGAGCTCTGAAGCTTTCTTT. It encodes CASIHWSSEAFF.

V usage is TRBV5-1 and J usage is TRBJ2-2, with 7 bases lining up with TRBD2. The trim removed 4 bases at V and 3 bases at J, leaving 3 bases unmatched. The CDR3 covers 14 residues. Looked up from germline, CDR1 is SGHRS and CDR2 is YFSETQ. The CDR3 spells CASSERGDTGELFF. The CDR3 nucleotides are TGCGCCAGCAGCGAACGGGGGGACACCGGGGAGCTGTTTTTT.

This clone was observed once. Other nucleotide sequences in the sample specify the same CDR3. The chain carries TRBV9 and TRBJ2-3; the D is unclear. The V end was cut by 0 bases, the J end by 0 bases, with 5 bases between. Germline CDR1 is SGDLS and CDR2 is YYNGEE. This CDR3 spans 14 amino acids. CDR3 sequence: CASSVGRSTDTQYF. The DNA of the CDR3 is TGTGCCAGCAGCGTAGGACGGAGCACAGATACGCAGTATTTT.

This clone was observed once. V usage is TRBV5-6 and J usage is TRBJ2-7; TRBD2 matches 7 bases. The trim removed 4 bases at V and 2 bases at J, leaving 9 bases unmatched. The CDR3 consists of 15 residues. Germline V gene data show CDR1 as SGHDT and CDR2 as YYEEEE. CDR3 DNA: TGTGCCAGCAGCCAAAGCGGGGTTGGGGCCTACGAGCAGTACTTC. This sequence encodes CASSQSGVGAYEQYF.

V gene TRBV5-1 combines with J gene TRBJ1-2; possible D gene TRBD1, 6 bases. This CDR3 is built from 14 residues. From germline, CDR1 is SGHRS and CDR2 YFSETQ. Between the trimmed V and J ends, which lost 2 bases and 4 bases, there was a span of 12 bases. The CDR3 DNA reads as TGCGCCAGCAGCTTAGGTGGACAGTCCTATGGCTACACCTTC. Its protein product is CASSLGGQSYGYTF.

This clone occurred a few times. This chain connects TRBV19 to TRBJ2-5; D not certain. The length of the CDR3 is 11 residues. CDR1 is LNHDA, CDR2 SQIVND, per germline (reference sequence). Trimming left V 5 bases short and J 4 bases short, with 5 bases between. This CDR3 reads CASSSLETQYF. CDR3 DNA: TGTGCCAGTAGTTCCCTAGAGACCCAGTACTTC.

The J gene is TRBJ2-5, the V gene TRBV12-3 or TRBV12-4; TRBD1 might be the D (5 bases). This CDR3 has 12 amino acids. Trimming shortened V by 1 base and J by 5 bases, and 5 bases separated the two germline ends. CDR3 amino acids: CASSLEGETQYF. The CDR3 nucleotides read TGTGCCAGCAGTTTAGAGGGGGAGACCCAGTACTTC.

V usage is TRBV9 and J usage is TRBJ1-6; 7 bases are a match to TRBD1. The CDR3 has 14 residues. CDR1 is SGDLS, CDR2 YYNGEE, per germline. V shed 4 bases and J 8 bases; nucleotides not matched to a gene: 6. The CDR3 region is CASSRDRLYSPLHF. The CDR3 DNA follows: TGTGCCAGCAGCAGGGACAGATTATATTCACCCCTCCACTTT.

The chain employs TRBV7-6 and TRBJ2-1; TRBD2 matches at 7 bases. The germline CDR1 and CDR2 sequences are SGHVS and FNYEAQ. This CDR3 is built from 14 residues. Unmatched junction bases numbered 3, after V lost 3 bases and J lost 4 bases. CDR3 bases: TGTGCCAGCAGCTTCAGCGGGGTTTACAATGAGCAGTTCTTC. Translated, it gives CASSFSGVYNEQFF. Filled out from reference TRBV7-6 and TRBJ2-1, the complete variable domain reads GAGVSQSPRYKVTKRGQDVALRCDPISGHVSLYWYRQALGQGPEFLTYFNYEAQQDKSGLPNDRFSAERPEGSISTLTIQRTEQRDSAMYRCASSFSGVYNEQFFGPGTRLTVL.

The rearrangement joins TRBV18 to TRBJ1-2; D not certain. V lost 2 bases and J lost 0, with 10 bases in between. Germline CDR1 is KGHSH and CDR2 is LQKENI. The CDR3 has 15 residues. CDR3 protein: CASSPYTATNYGYTF. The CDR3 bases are TGTGCCAGCTCACCATATACGGCAACTAACTATGGCTACACCTTC.

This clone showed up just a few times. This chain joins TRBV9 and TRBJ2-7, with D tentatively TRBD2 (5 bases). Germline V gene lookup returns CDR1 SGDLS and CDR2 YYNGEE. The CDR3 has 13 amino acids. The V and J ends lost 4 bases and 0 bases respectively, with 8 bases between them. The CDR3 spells CASSRTSSYEQYF. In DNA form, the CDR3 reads TGTGCCAGCAGCCGGACTTCCTCCTACGAGCAGTACTTC.

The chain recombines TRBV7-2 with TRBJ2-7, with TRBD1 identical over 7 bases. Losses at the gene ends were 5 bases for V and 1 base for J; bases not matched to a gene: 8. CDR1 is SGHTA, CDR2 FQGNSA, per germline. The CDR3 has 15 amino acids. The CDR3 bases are TGTGCCAGCAGCGCCCGACAGGGAAATTCCTACGAGCAGTACTTC. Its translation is CASSARQGNSYEQYF.